This T cell receptor (beta chain) is from a study of blood T cell repertoires in COVID-19. Background on the study: The study drew acute and convalescent COVID-19 samples from the United States, Italy and Spain. T cells, B-cell-depleted T cells, or PBMCs provided the cDNA or gDNA that served as material.

Germline V gene data show CDR1 as SGDLS and CDR2 as YYNGEE. V was clipped by 4 bases and J by 1 base; unmatched bases: 4. The CDR3 loop spans 15 amino acids. The cohort comprised adults aged roughly 18 to 95 years residing in 20 to 25 US areas. Cohorts were assigned according to the clinical history that participants reported. The data were produced by immunoSEQ multiplex PCR, yet TCRdb's version contains in-frame clones alone and is incomplete. The data show about 280,000 clones, with around 90% seen just once and approximately 4% held by the top ten. The gene calls are TRBV9 and TRBJ2-7, with TRBD2 identical over 11 bases. The TCR comes from a woman aged 25 to 39 with acute COVID-19. The sequenced sample consisted of PBMCs or T cells enriched from blood (not recorded which). CDR3 sequence: CASSPGTSGSYEQYF. The DNA of the CDR3 is TGTGCCAGCAGCCCAGGGACTAGCGGATCCTACGAGCAGTACTTC.